This T cell receptor beta chain was captured by sequencing in a study of blood T cell repertoires in COVID-19. About the study: COVID-19 samples collected from the United States, Italy and Spain covered acute and convalescent phases.

In terms of age and location, participants ranged from about 18 to 89 years and lived in about two dozen US areas. The study assigned cohorts using participant-reported clinical history. V lost 4 bases, J lost 0 bases, and 10 bases lay in between. The CDR3 runs to 14 residues. CDR1 and CDR2 from the germline V gene are SGHAT and FQDESV (reference sequence). TCRdb's copy holds only in-frame clones and misses some; the assay was immunoSEQ multiplex PCR. The sample lists approximately 290,000 clones; around 91% were seen once. The receptor was derived from a woman under 30 with acute COVID-19. Sequenced material: PBMCs or T cells enriched from blood (not recorded which). The rearrangement uses TRBV11-1 and TRBJ2-7; a weak D match, TRBD1 (6 bases). The CDR3 is CASSYDRSSYEQYF. CDR3 nucleotide sequence: TGTGCCAGCAGCTACGACAGGAGCTCCTACGAGCAGTACTTC.